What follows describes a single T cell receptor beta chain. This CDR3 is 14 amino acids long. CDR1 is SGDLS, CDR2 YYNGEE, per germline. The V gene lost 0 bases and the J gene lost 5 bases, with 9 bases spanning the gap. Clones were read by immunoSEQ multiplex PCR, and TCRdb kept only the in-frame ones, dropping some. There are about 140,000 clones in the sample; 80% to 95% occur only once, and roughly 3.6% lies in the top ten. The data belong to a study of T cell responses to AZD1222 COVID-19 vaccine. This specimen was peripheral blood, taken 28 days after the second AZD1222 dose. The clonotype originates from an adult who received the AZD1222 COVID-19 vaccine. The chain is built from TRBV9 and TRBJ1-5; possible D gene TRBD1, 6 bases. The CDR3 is CASSVGDTDQPQHF. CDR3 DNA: TGTGCCAGCAGCGTAGGGGACACAGATCAGCCCCAGCATTTT.